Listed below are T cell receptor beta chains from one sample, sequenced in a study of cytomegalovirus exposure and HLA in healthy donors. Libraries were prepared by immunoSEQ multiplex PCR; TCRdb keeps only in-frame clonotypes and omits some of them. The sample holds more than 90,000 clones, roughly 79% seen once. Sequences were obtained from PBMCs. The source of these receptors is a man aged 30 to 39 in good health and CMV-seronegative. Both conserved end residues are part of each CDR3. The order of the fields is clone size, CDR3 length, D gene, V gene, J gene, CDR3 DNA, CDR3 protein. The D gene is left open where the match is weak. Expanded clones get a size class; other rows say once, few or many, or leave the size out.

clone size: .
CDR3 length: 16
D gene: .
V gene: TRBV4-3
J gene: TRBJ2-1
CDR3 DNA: TGCGCCAGCAGCCAAGGGACTCCCTCCTCCTACAATGAGCAGTTCTTC
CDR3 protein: CASSQGTPSSYNEQFF

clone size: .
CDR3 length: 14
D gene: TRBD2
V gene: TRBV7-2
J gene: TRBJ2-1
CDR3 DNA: TGTGCCAGCAGGTCGGTCGGGACTAAGTTTGAGCAGTTCTTC
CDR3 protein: CASRSVGTKFEQFF

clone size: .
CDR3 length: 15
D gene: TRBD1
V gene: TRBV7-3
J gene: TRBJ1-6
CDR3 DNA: TGTGCCAGCAGCGAAGGACAGGGGAGAACTTCACCCCTCCACTTT
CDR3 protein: CASSEGQGRTSPLHF

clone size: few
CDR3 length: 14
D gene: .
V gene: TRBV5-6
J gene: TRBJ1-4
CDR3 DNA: TGTGCCAGCAGCTCGGACAGCCGCTCCGAAAAACTGTTTTTT
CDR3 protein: CASSSDSRSEKLFF

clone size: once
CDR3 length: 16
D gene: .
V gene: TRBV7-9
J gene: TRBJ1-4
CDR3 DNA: TGTGCCAGCAGCCCATATCAGGGGACGACGGCTGAAAAACTGTTTTTT
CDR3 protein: CASSPYQGTTAEKLFF

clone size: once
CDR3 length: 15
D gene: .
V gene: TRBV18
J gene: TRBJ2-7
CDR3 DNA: TGTGCCAGCTCATCCGGGACTTCGAGCTCCTACGAGCAGTACTTC
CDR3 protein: CASSSGTSSSYEQYF

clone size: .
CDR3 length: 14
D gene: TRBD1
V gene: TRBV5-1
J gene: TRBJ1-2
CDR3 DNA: TGCGCCAGCAGCTTCACACAGGGGCAGGGTGGCTACACCTTC
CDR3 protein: CASSFTQGQGGYTF

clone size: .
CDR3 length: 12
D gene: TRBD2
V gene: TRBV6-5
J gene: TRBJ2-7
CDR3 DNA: TGTGCCAGCACCTCCACCGGGAGGGAGCAGTACTTC
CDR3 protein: CASTSTGREQYF

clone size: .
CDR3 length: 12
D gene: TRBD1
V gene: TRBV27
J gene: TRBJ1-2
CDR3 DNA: TGTGCCAGCAAAACAGGGGTAGGTGGCTACACCTTC
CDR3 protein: CASKTGVGGYTF

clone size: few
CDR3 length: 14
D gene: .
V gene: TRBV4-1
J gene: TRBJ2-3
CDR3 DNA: TGCGCCAGCAGAATTAGCGGCCTCACAGATACGCAGTATTTT
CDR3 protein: CASRISGLTDTQYF

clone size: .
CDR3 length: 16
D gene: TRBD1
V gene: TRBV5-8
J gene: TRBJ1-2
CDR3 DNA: TGTGCCAGCAGCTTAATTCCGGGACAGGGGGCAGGTGGCTACACCTTC
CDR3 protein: CASSLIPGQGAGGYTF